This TCR beta chain is from a study of shared clonotypes between healthy human individuals. Study-level findings and limits: As a rule, naive subsets had a larger estimated richness than memory subsets.

Sequenced by immunoSEQ multiplex PCR; TCRdb stores in-frame clones only, minus some. This table has over a million clones, 75% to 85% appearing once. Details on this clone: The antigen remains undetermined.

Sequencing was done on a sample of memory CD4+ T cells from PBMCs. The subset: CD45RA-negative fraction. This clonotype was sampled from a man between 18 and 29 years old in good health. Some clones in this sample may be carry-over from other donors' samples.

The CDR3 nucleotides are TGCGCCAGCCGGGGGAGACAGCAAGAGACCCAGTACTTC. Translated, it gives CASRGRQQETQYF. The J gene is TRBJ2-5, the V gene TRBV5-1; D possibly corresponds to TRBD2 (6 bases). CDR1 SGHRS and CDR2 YFSETQ come from the germline V gene. The CDR3 runs to 13 residues. The V and J ends lost 7 bases and 2 bases respectively, with 12 bases between them.